This TCR beta chain was recovered during a study of blood T cell repertoires in COVID-19. Whole-study context: Nucleic acid was either cDNA or gDNA, and it came from T cells, B-cell-depleted T cells, or PBMCs.

As handled by the study authors: It was from reference gene primer amplification that nucleated cell counts were estimated. Generated by immunoSEQ multiplex PCR, the TCRdb table keeps only in-frame clones and is missing some. V and J calls plus clone size are reproduced from that table; the DNA served to infer D and trimming. The sample includes 110,000 or so clones, 70% to 85% seen only once; the top ten take 2% to 3%. The CDR3 has 14 amino acids. The V gene's germline CDR1 is SNHLY and CDR2 FYNNEI. With 2 bases clipped from V and 5 bases from J, the junction kept 5 bases outside the gene matches. This TCR was recovered from a man aged 45-65 years with acute or convalescent COVID-19. Sequencing input: peripheral blood. The chain recombines TRBV2 with TRBJ2-7, with 8 bases aligning to TRBD2. The CDR3 region has the DNA TGTGCCAGCAGTGAACGGGGGGGTTTCGACGAGCAGTACTTC. It is translated as CASSERGGFDEQYF.